The 4 T cell receptor beta chains reported below all come from one sample, sequenced in a study of blood T cell repertoires in COVID-19. Some clones are missing from TCRdb's copy, which holds only in-frame ones; the method was immunoSEQ multiplex PCR. The table has more than 95,000 clones, approximately 83% seen once. The sequencing input was peripheral blood. These receptors all come from a woman older than 75 with active or convalescent COVID-19.

V is TRBV6-4 and J is TRBJ1-2; TRBD1 aligns across 8 bases. The V and J ends lost 5 bases and 4 bases, in that order; junction bases with no gene match: 9. The CDR3 loop spans 15 amino acids. Per the germline V gene, CDR1 is MRHNA and CDR2 is SNTAGT. The CDR3 spells CASSREQGEAYGYTF. CDR3 DNA sequence: TGTGCCAGCAGTCGCGAACAGGGGGAGGCCTATGGCTACACCTTC.

This sequence joins TRBV2 and TRBJ1-1; the D is unclear. This CDR3 is 15 amino acids long. Trimming pared 1 base from V and 5 bases from J, leaving 14 bases between. The germline gives CDR1 SNHLY, CDR2 FYNNEI. This CDR3 is CASSEGRVARTEAFF. CDR3 nucleotides: TGTGCCAGCAGTGAAGGAAGGGTAGCGCGGACTGAAGCTTTCTTT. The full variable domain, with the rest looked up from reference TRBV2 and TRBJ1-1, is EPEVTQTPSHQVTQMGQEVILRCVPISNHLYFYWYRQILGQKVEFLVSFYNNEISEKSEIFDDQFSVERPDGSNFTLKIRSTKLEDSAMYFCASSEGRVARTEAFFGQGTRLTVV.

The V call is TRBV5-4, the J call TRBJ2-1; 10 bases line up with TRBD2. CDR3 length equals 17 residues. V was pared by 0 bases and J by 0 bases, with 3 bases of the junction left unmatched. From germline, CDR1 is SGHNT and CDR2 YYREEE (reference sequence). The CDR3 spells CASSLAVAGGSYNEQFF. CDR3 DNA: TGTGCCAGCAGCTTGGCGGTAGCGGGAGGCTCCTACAATGAGCAGTTCTTC.

Only a few counts were recorded for this clone. The chain has TRBV28 and TRBJ1-2; TRBD1 aligns across 8 bases. The CDR3 has 15 residues. Looked up from germline, CDR1 is MDHEN and CDR2 is SYDVKM. The trim removed 3 bases at V and 2 bases at J, leaving 5 bases unmatched. The CDR3 is CASSLGGQVNYGYTF. Written as DNA, the CDR3 is TGTGCCAGCAGTTTGGGGGGACAGGTGAACTATGGCTACACCTTC.